What follows are 30 T cell receptor beta chains derived from one specimen sequenced in a study of blood T cell repertoires in COVID-19 (dated by TCRdb to 2018 to 2020). The library relied on the immunoSEQ multiplex PCR assay. TCRdb carries this immuneACCESS record with in-frame sequences only. Its versions omit some clonotypes, under half of them owing to an unresolved V gene in the studies checked, with the rest unexplained. In all, the sample holds around 50,000 clones, and 80% to 90% of those were seen once. The ten most abundant clones make up around 7% of the sample. Sequencing input: peripheral blood. These TCRs come from a man in his forties with acute or convalescent COVID-19.

V and J are TRBV2 and TRBJ2-7; TRBD1 matches 7 bases. The V gene's germline CDR1 is SNHLY and CDR2 FYNNEI. The CDR3 is 12 amino acids. J lost 3 bases, V lost 6 bases, and 2 bases had no gene match. The CDR3 here is CASRGTDYEQYF. The CDR3 DNA reads as TGTGCCAGCAGGGGGACAGACTACGAGCAGTACTTC. Looking up the rest from reference TRBV2 and TRBJ2-7 gives the full variable domain: EPEVTQTPSHQVTQMGQEVILRCVPISNHLYFYWYRQILGQKVEFLVSFYNNEISEKSEIFDDQFSVERPDGSNFTLKIRSTKLEDSAMYFCASRGTDYEQYFGPGTRLTVT.

The CDR3 coding sequence is TGTGCCAGCAGTGAATATCGTGGGACAAATCCTGGCTACACCTTC. Amino acid sequence: CASSEYRGTNPGYTF. The V and J genes are TRBV25-1 and TRBJ1-2; D perhaps matches TRBD1 (6 bases). CDR3 length: 15 amino acids. With 0 bases removed from V and 7 bases from J, the gap between germline ends came to 15 bases. Germline V CDR1 and CDR2: MGHDK, SYGVNS.

In nucleotides, the CDR3 is TGCGCCAGCAGCTTTTTGGGACAGAACACCGGGGAGCTGTTTTTT. Amino acids: CASSFLGQNTGELFF. The chain links TRBV5-1 to TRBJ2-2; D is possibly TRBD1 (6 bases). Germline CDR1 is SGHRS and CDR2 is YFSETQ. Trimming removed 2 bases at V and 1 base at J, with 9 bases between. This CDR3 is built from 15 residues.

The V gene is TRBV5-1, the J gene TRBJ2-1; 8 positions match TRBD2. The germline V gene has CDR1 SGHRS and CDR2 YFSETQ. After removal of 3 bases from V and 4 bases from J, the junction contained 3 bases not matched to a gene. The CDR3 is 14 residues long. The CDR3 is CASSWGTSYNEQFF. CDR3 coding DNA: TGCGCCAGCAGCTGGGGGACTAGTTACAATGAGCAGTTCTTC.

This sequence joins TRBV11-2 and TRBJ2-1, with 8 bases aligning to TRBD2. The V gene end was trimmed by 4 bases and the J gene end by 7 bases; junction bases not matched to a gene: 12. The CDR3 totals 16 residues. Germline assignment: CDR1 SGHAT and CDR2 FQNNGV. CDR3 residues: CASSSLRGAIGNEQFF. CDR3 in DNA: TGTGCCAGCAGCTCACTGCGGGGGGCGATAGGTAATGAGCAGTTCTTC. The full variable domain, with the rest looked up from reference TRBV11-2 and TRBJ2-1, is EAGVAQSPRYKIIEKRQSVAFWCNPISGHATLYWYQQILGQGPKLLIQFQNNGVVDDSQLPKDRFSAERLKGVDSTLKIQPAKLEDSAVYLCASSSLRGAIGNEQFFGPGTRLTVL.

The rearrangement joins TRBV27 to TRBJ1-1; 7 bases line up with TRBD1. The CDR3 is made up of 14 amino acids. The V gene end was trimmed by 0 bases and the J gene end by 10 bases; junction bases not matched to a gene: 8. Germline V lookup: CDR1 MNHEY, CDR2 SMNVEV (reference sequence). CDR3 region: CASSLSSIGQAAFF. The CDR3 DNA reads as TGTGCCAGCAGTTTATCGAGTATCGGACAGGCAGCTTTCTTT.

This clone showed up just once. The CDR3 reads CASSRGIFNQPQHF. The CDR3 nucleotides read TGTGCCAGCAGCCGGGGGATTTTCAATCAGCCCCAGCATTTT. The J gene is TRBJ1-5, the V gene TRBV5-6; perhaps TRBD1 as D (5 bases). CDR1 is SGHDT and CDR2 is YYEEEE in the germline V gene. CDR3 length: 14 residues. V was trimmed by 4 bases and J by 3 bases, leaving 11 bases between them. The full variable domain, its missing parts supplied by reference TRBV5-6 and TRBJ1-5, is DAGVTQSPTHLIKTRGQQVTLRCSPKSGHDTVSWYQQALGQGPQFIFQYYEEEERQRGNFPDRFSGHQFPNYSSELNVNALLLGDSALYLCASSRGIFNQPQHFGDGTRLSIL.

The chain carries TRBV6-5 and TRBJ2-3; a weak D match, TRBD2 (6 bases). Germline-derived CDR1 and CDR2 are MNHEY and SVGAGI. This CDR3 region has 15 residues. The V and J ends lost 6 bases and 5 bases respectively, with 18 bases between them. This CDR3 reads CASRGGGAGVDTQYF. Written as DNA, the CDR3 is TGTGCCAGCAGGGGAGGAGGGGCCGGTGTAGATACGCAGTATTTT.

The rearrangement uses TRBV6-2 or TRBV6-3 and TRBJ1-2; D remains ambiguous. The CDR3 totals 13 residues. Trimming shortened V by 6 bases and J by 1 base, and 9 bases separated the two germline ends. Germline V lookup: CDR1 MNHEY, CDR2 SVGEGT. CDR3 coding DNA: TGTGCCAGCAGCCAGCCTCTTAACTATGGCTACACCTTC. Its translation: CASSQPLNYGYTF.

This chain links TRBV6-4 with TRBJ2-2; TRBD1 matches at 9 bases. This CDR3 spans 13 amino acids. Germline-derived CDR1 and CDR2 are MRHNA and SNTAGT. V was pared by 5 bases and J by 6 bases, with 1 base of the junction left unmatched. This chain's CDR3 is CASSRQGAGELFF. The CDR3 coding sequence is TGTGCCAGCAGTAGACAGGGGGCCGGGGAGCTGTTTTTT.

The chain uses TRBV9 and TRBJ2-1; 10 nucleotides match TRBD2. J gave up 6 bases and V 5 bases, and 11 bases lay outside the gene matches. CDR3 length equals 16 residues. Germline loops: CDR1 SGDLS, CDR2 YYNGEE. This CDR3 is CASSLRLSGGANEQFF. The CDR3 DNA is TGTGCCAGCAGTTTGAGGCTGAGCGGGGGGGCCAATGAGCAGTTCTTC.

Concerning this clone itself: This CDR3 is also generated by other DNA sequences in the sample. The CDR3 spells CASSLALGAIPGGRAEAFF. The CDR3 region has the DNA TGCGCCAGCAGCTTGGCTCTCGGGGCCATTCCGGGGGGTCGGGCTGAAGCTTTCTTT. The rearrangement links TRBV5-1 to TRBJ1-1, with a weak D call TRBD1 (5 bases). The CDR3 extends over 19 amino acids. Trimming took 0 bases from V and 6 from J, leaving 27 bases between them. From germline, CDR1 is SGHRS and CDR2 YFSETQ.

The rearrangement links TRBV5-6 to TRBJ1-2, with D possibly matching TRBD1 (5 bases). Germline CDR1 reads SGHDT; CDR2 reads YYEEEE. The CDR3 loop spans 16 amino acids. Trimming took off 4 bases at V and 6 bases at J, with 22 bases between the two ends. Here the CDR3 DNA reads TGTGCCAGCAGCCCGGGGACCCTGCTGGGACTTAATGGCTACACCTTC. Its protein product is CASSPGTLLGLNGYTF.

Only one count was recorded for this clone. The rearrangement uses TRBV3-1 (or the pseudogene TRBV3-2) and TRBJ2-5; TRBD2 matches at 7 bases. CDR1 LGHDT and CDR2 YNNKEL come from the germline V gene (reference sequence). The CDR3 has 13 residues. J gave up 5 bases and V 10 bases, and 10 bases lay outside the gene matches. The DNA for the CDR3 is TGTGCCACCCTCTTATCCGGGAGGGAGACCCAGTACTTC. This codes for CATLLSGRETQYF.

This clone was found a few times. The rearrangement uses TRBV19 and TRBJ1-3, with D possibly TRBD1 on 6 matching bases. V was pared by 4 bases and J by 3 bases, with 13 bases between. The CDR3 totals 15 residues. The germline V gene encodes CDR1 LNHDA and CDR2 SQIVND (reference sequence). The CDR3 DNA is TGTGCCAGTAGTACCGGGACAATGAGTGGAAACACCATATATTTT. This encodes CASSTGTMSGNTIYF. Full variable domain (remainder filled in from reference TRBV19 and TRBJ1-3): DGGITQSPKYLFRKEGQNVTLSCEQNLNHDAMYWYRQDPGQGLRLIYYSQIVNDFQKGDIAEGYSVSREKKESFPLTVTSAQKNPTAFYLCASSTGTMSGNTIYFGEGSWLTVV.

This sequence joins TRBV6-5 and TRBJ1-2; tentative D call: TRBD1 (6 bases). The ends were cut back, 6 bases at V and 8 bases at J, with 16 bases in the middle. Germline lookup yields CDR1 MNHEY and CDR2 SVGAGI. The CDR3 spans 13 residues. The CDR3 DNA reads as TGTGCCAGCAGCGTCACAGGGTTGGGGGGCTACACCTTC. This translates into CASSVTGLGGYTF.

This clone was counted between two and nine times. The rearrangement links TRBV5-4 to TRBJ2-3; D possibly corresponds to TRBD2 (7 bases). Germline assignment: CDR1 SGHNT and CDR2 YYREEE (reference sequence). CDR3 size: 14 residues. V was trimmed by 6 bases and J by 5 bases, leaving 16 bases between them. The CDR3 region is CASNQWGGRDTQYF. DNA for the CDR3: TGTGCCAGCAACCAATGGGGGGGCCGAGATACGCAGTATTTT.

This clone has more than one count but fewer than ten. V gene TRBV5-1 combines with J gene TRBJ2-3, with TRBD1 as a possible D gene (6 bases). Deletions cut 4 bases from V and 5 bases from J, with 20 bases between. Per germline, CDR1 SGHRS and CDR2 YFSETQ. The CDR3 covers 16 residues. CDR3 amino acids: CASSVRQAATGDTQYF. CDR3 coding DNA: TGCGCCAGCAGCGTACGACAGGCCGCGACGGGAGATACGCAGTATTTT.

The chain has TRBV24-1 and TRBJ2-1; 10 bases align to TRBD1. Trimming removed 3 bases from V and 7 bases from J; junction bases left unmatched: 8. Germline-derived CDR1 and CDR2 are KGHDR and SFDVKD. The length of the CDR3 is 16 residues. CDR3 in amino acids: CATSDPTGGSGNEQFF. CDR3 bases: TGTGCCACCAGTGATCCGACAGGGGGCAGTGGGAATGAGCAGTTCTTC.

This clone was recorded only once. The V gene is TRBV5-6, the J gene TRBJ2-7, with D perhaps TRBD1 (6 bases). Deletions cut 0 bases from V and 0 bases from J, with 13 bases between. The germline V gene has CDR1 SGHDT and CDR2 YYEEEE. The CDR3 is made up of 16 amino acids. The CDR3 loop reads CASSLGGGVLSYEQYF. DNA of the CDR3: TGTGCCAGCAGCTTGGGTGGGGGCGTACTCTCCTACGAGCAGTACTTC.

This chain links TRBV6-5 with TRBJ1-1, with D uncertain. This CDR3 region has 16 residues. CDR1 is MNHEY and CDR2 is SVGAGI in the germline V gene. V was trimmed by 2 bases and J by 2 bases, leaving 15 bases between them. The CDR3 nucleotides read TGTGCCAGCAGTTACGCTACCTACCCATATAACACTGAAGCTTTCTTT. Protein product: CASSYATYPYNTEAFF.

This clone occurred a few times. The chain couples TRBV7-9 to TRBJ1-1, with D hard to call. From germline, CDR1 is SEHNR and CDR2 FQNEAQ (reference sequence). The CDR3 runs to 14 residues. The V gene lost 1 base and the J gene lost 0 bases, with 6 bases spanning the gap. The CDR3 DNA reads as TGTGCCAGCAGCTTAGTGGAGATGAACACTGAAGCTTTCTTT. It codes for CASSLVEMNTEAFF.

This clone was counted a single time. The chain has TRBV5-1 and TRBJ2-7; 8 nucleotides align to TRBD1. Trimming at V came to 2 bases and at J to 5 bases, leaving 6 bases not matched to a gene. This CDR3 is built from 14 residues. Germline V gene data show CDR1 as SGHRS and CDR2 as YFSETQ. The CDR3 region is CASSFGQGINEQYF. CDR3 coding DNA: TGCGCCAGCAGCTTCGGACAGGGAATCAACGAGCAGTACTTC.

This clone was picked up a small number of times. The V gene is TRBV7-9, the J gene TRBJ2-3, with 9 nucleotides matching TRBD1. V dropped 5 bases and J dropped 3; count of bases not matched to a gene: 9. Germline V gene lookup returns CDR1 SEHNR and CDR2 FQNEAQ (reference sequence). The CDR3 spans 16 residues. The CDR3 sequence is CASSPRDRVRTDTQYF. In DNA form, the CDR3 reads TGTGCCAGCAGCCCAAGGGACAGGGTGCGAACAGATACGCAGTATTTT.

The chain combines TRBV24-1 with TRBJ2-5, with 8 bases aligning to TRBD2. The germline V gene encodes CDR1 KGHDR and CDR2 SFDVKD. CDR3 length: 15 amino acids. V lost 5 bases and J lost 3; bases outside the gene matches: 7. The CDR3 here is CATSGGGLVEETQYF. Written as DNA, the CDR3 is TGTGCCACCAGTGGAGGGGGACTAGTCGAAGAGACCCAGTACTTC.

The V call is TRBV5-1, the J call TRBJ1-2; D ambiguous. From germline, CDR1 is SGHRS and CDR2 YFSETQ. The CDR3 runs to 14 residues. V was trimmed by 1 base and J by 4 bases, leaving 11 bases between them. The CDR3 here is CASSLSPAGYGYTF. DNA of the CDR3: TGCGCCAGCAGCTTGTCACCAGCGGGCTATGGCTACACCTTC.

The chain is built from TRBV7-8 and TRBJ1-2, with 7 positions matching TRBD1. Germline-derived CDR1 and CDR2 are SGHVS and FQNEAQ. Germline trimming cut 3 bases from V and 5 bases from J; bases unmatched to any gene: 6. The CDR3 contains 14 residues. The CDR3 nucleotides are TGTGCCAGCAGCTTTCTGGGGACAGCTTATGGCTACACCTTC. It yields the protein CASSFLGTAYGYTF.

The J gene is TRBJ1-6, the V gene TRBV6-1; D gene uncertain. Per the germline V gene, CDR1 is MNHNS and CDR2 is SASEGT. Trimming pared 3 bases from V and 7 bases from J, leaving 10 bases between. CDR3 length: 14 amino acids. Here the CDR3 DNA reads TGTGCCAGCAGTGATAGACAACGGAATTCACCCCTCCACTTT. This translates into CASSDRQRNSPLHF.

The V call is TRBV12-3 or TRBV12-4, the J call TRBJ2-2, with 7 bases aligning to TRBD2. The V and J ends lost 5 bases and 6 bases, in that order; junction bases with no gene match: 0. The length of the CDR3 is 12 residues. The CDR3 DNA follows: TGTGCCAGCAGTACTAGCGCCGGGGAGCTGTTTTTT. This sequence encodes CASSTSAGELFF.

The chain uses TRBV24-1 and TRBJ2-2; 7 nucleotides agree with TRBD1. Looked up from germline, CDR1 is KGHDR and CDR2 is SFDVKD. Germline trimming cut 6 bases from V and 1 base from J; bases unmatched to any gene: 7. This CDR3 has 16 residues. This CDR3 reads CATSPQTGMNTGELFF. The DNA for the CDR3 is TGTGCCACCAGTCCCCAGACAGGGATGAACACCGGGGAGCTGTTTTTT.